The 3 T cell receptor beta chains listed next were all sequenced from one sample in a study of response to subunit inactivated influenza vaccine (dated by TCRdb to between 2018 and 2020). The library was built by means of RT-PCR. TCRdb records Illumina HiSeq 2500 as the sequencer. The raw public data were reprocessed by TCRdb itself: fastp quality trimming at Q25, MiXCR clonotype calling, in-frame beta chains only. Rows with one shared CDR3 protein collapse into an entry with the most common genes and DNA. This sample holds roughly 500,000 distinct CDR3 sequences; 15% to 20% were observed only once. The ten biggest clones cover 2.5% to 3.5% of the sample. Sample: CD4+ T cells sorted from PBMCs, taken around 25 months after vaccination. These receptors originate from a man between 50 and 69 years old who received an inactivated influenza vaccine. Donor details come from another sample of the same person, matched by shared clones.

This clonotype was observed many times. This chain connects TRBV9 to TRBJ2-1; 7 bases match TRBD1. Germline CDR1 reads SGDLS; CDR2 reads YYNGEE. Trimming cost V 0 bases and J 8 bases; bases outside gene matches: 8. CDR3 length: 15 residues. CDR3 in amino acids: CASSVVPGGVDEQFF. The CDR3 coding sequence is TGTGCCAGCAGCGTAGTTCCAGGGGGAGTCGATGAGCAGTTCTTC.

The J gene is TRBJ2-5, the V gene TRBV3-1, with no clear D. Germline-derived CDR1 and CDR2 are LGHDT and YNNKEL (reference sequence). V lost 0 bases and J 5 bases, leaving 10 bases between the germline ends. The CDR3 is 14 amino acids. In DNA, the CDR3 is TGTGCCAGCAGCCAAGATCCCAATACGGAGACCCAGTACTTC. Protein sequence: CASSQDPNTETQYF.

The chain is built from TRBV7-9 and TRBJ1-5, with unresolved D. The V and J ends lost 1 base and 4 bases respectively, with 5 bases between them. CDR1 and CDR2 (germline): SEHNR, FQNEAQ (reference sequence). The CDR3 has 13 residues. CDR3 amino acids: CASSLDLNQPQHF. CDR3 bases: TGTGCCAGCAGCTTAGACCTGAATCAGCCCCAGCATTTT.